Listed here are 26 T cell receptor beta chains from one sample, sequenced in a study of blood T cell repertoires in COVID-19. Sequencing used immunoSEQ multiplex PCR; TCRdb keeps in-frame clones, though not all of them. Of a few hundred thousand clones listed, around 90% are singletons. The sample was peripheral blood. These receptors were obtained from a man aged 18-30 years with active or convalescent COVID-19.

V and J are TRBV18 and TRBJ1-1; the D is unclear. The V end lost 1 base, the J end lost 4 bases, and 10 bases lay between the germline ends. The CDR3 extends over 14 amino acids. Germline V gene data show CDR1 as KGHSH and CDR2 as LQKENI. The CDR3 reads CASSPLDTSTEAFF. DNA of the CDR3: TGTGCCAGCTCACCACTCGACACCAGCACTGAAGCTTTCTTT.

The rearrangement links TRBV28 to TRBJ1-1; 10 bases map to TRBD1. The CDR3 spans 15 residues. Germline V lookup: CDR1 MDHEN, CDR2 SYDVKM. J gave up 1 base and V 7 bases, and 6 bases lay outside the gene matches. The CDR3 nucleotides are TGTGCCAGCAACGGACAGGGGGGCGGGAACACTGAAGCTTTCTTT. Amino acids: CASNGQGGGNTEAFF.

This clone has a handful of counts. This chain uses TRBV7-2 with TRBJ1-4; 9 nucleotides agree with TRBD1. The germline V gene encodes CDR1 SGHTA and CDR2 FQGNSA. Trimming took 4 bases from V and 7 from J; bases not matched to a gene: 1. The CDR3 consists of 13 residues. The CDR3: CASSSGQGEKLFF. CDR3 bases: TGTGCCAGCAGCTCGGGACAGGGTGAAAAACTGTTTTTT.

This chain links TRBV5-6 with TRBJ2-7; D is uncertain. Germline values: CDR1 SGHDT, CDR2 YYEEEE. This CDR3 is built from 15 residues. Trimming removed 2 bases at V and 3 bases at J, with 15 bases between. The CDR3 sequence is CASSFYRSSLYEQYF. In DNA, the CDR3 is TGTGCCAGCAGCTTTTACCGGTCTTCCCTCTACGAGCAGTACTTC.

The genes are TRBV27 and TRBJ2-3; 7 positions agree with TRBD2. The germline V gene has CDR1 MNHEY and CDR2 SMNVEV (reference sequence). The V and J ends lost 4 bases and 2 bases, in that order; junction bases with no gene match: 3. The CDR3 spans 14 residues. The CDR3 DNA is TGTGCCAGCAGTTGGACTAGTGACACAGATACGCAGTATTTT. Its translation is CASSWTSDTDTQYF.

This clone was observed a few times. The gene calls are TRBV6-1 and TRBJ1-5; D unclear. Germline values: CDR1 MNHNS, CDR2 SASEGT. V was shortened by 3 bases and J by 0 bases, with 6 bases between the two germline ends. CDR3 size: 14 residues. The chain's CDR3 is CASSEPGSNQPQHF. CDR3 bases: TGTGCCAGCAGTGAGCCAGGTAGCAATCAGCCCCAGCATTTT.

The V gene is TRBV10-2, the J gene TRBJ2-7; 7 nucleotides match TRBD1. The V and J ends lost 3 bases and 3 bases, in that order; junction bases with no gene match: 11. Germline lookup yields CDR1 WSHSY and CDR2 SAAADI. The CDR3 contains 16 residues. The CDR3 nucleotides read TGCGCCAGCAGTGATCCAACCCAGACAGGGATCTACGAGCAGTACTTC. As protein: CASSDPTQTGIYEQYF.

The CDR3 region has the DNA TGTGCCAGCAGTGATAGATTAGCTCTTTGGACAGGGGAGCGGTATAGCAATCAGCCCCAGCATTTT. Its protein is CASSDRLALWTGERYSNQPQHF. V gene TRBV2 combines with J gene TRBJ1-5, with 9 bases matching TRBD1. V shed 3 bases and J 0 bases; nucleotides not matched to a gene: 21. CDR1 is SNHLY, CDR2 FYNNEI, per germline. The CDR3 length is 22 residues.

CDR3 in amino acids: CASSLFLGQHYEQYF. The CDR3 coding sequence is TGTGCCAGCAGCTTGTTTCTTGGACAGCACTACGAGCAGTACTTC. The chain has TRBV5-4 and TRBJ2-7; TRBD1 is a possible D gene (6 bases). The ends were cut back, 1 base at V and 3 bases at J, with 14 bases in the middle. Germline V CDR1 and CDR2: SGHNT, YYREEE (reference sequence). This CDR3 contains 15 residues.

The sample holds one count of this clone. This chain connects TRBV2 to TRBJ2-1, with 12 positions matching TRBD2. J lost 10 bases, V lost 6 bases, and 7 bases had no gene match. The germline gives CDR1 SNHLY, CDR2 FYNNEI. The CDR3 runs 14 residues. The DNA of the CDR3 is TGTGCCAGCAGACCAGGACTAGCGGGAAACGAGCAGTTCTTC. Its translation: CASRPGLAGNEQFF.

The chain carries TRBV6-1 and TRBJ1-3; a possible D gene is TRBD1 (5 bases). Deletions cut 2 bases from V and 2 bases from J, with 13 bases between. Looked up from germline, CDR1 is MNHNS and CDR2 is SASEGT. The CDR3 is 16 amino acids. CDR3 amino acids: CASSESPGVAGNTIYF. The CDR3 coding sequence is TGTGCCAGCAGTGAATCTCCGGGGGTAGCTGGAAACACCATATATTTT.

The chain has TRBV2 and TRBJ1-1; D unclear. Trimming cost V 7 bases and J 1 base, with 7 bases left between them. Per germline, CDR1 SNHLY and CDR2 FYNNEI. The CDR3 is 12 residues long. This CDR3 reads CASIERNTEAFF. The CDR3 DNA sequence: TGTGCCAGCATAGAACGGAACACTGAAGCTTTCTTT. The full variable domain, with the rest looked up from reference TRBV2 and TRBJ1-1, is EPEVTQTPSHQVTQMGQEVILRCVPISNHLYFYWYRQILGQKVEFLVSFYNNEISEKSEIFDDQFSVERPDGSNFTLKIRSTKLEDSAMYFCASIERNTEAFFGQGTRLTVV.

This clone occurred once. The chain combines TRBV5-1 with TRBJ2-7, with 11 bases lining up with TRBD2. CDR3 length: 16 amino acids. The germline gives CDR1 SGHRS, CDR2 YFSETQ. J was trimmed by 5 bases and V by 3 bases; bases with no gene match: 10. CDR3 nucleotides: TGCGCCAGCAGCTCATGGGGACTAGCGGCCGCCGACGAGCAGTACTTC. It is translated as CASSSWGLAAADEQYF.

The chain joins TRBV28 to TRBJ2-1, with a weak D call TRBD2 (6 bases). Germline assignment: CDR1 MDHEN and CDR2 SYDVKM. The V gene lost 6 bases and the J gene lost 0 bases, with 6 bases spanning the gap. The CDR3 consists of 13 residues. The CDR3 nucleotides read TGTGCCAGCAGCGGGAGCTCCTACAATGAGCAGTTCTTC. Translating it yields CASSGSSYNEQFF.

This clone appeared once. This chain links TRBV5-6 with TRBJ2-1, with TRBD2 matching 7 bases. The junction had 5 bases not matched to a gene; V was cut back by 2 bases and J by 3 bases. Looked up from germline, CDR1 is SGHDT and CDR2 is YYEEEE. This CDR3 has 15 amino acids. CDR3 bases: TGTGCCAGCAGCTTTCTGGGGAGGGGCTACAATGAGCAGTTCTTC. It encodes CASSFLGRGYNEQFF. Together with reference TRBV5-6 and TRBJ2-1, the CDR3 gives the full variable domain: DAGVTQSPTHLIKTRGQQVTLRCSPKSGHDTVSWYQQALGQGPQFIFQYYEEEERQRGNFPDRFSGHQFPNYSSELNVNALLLGDSALYLCASSFLGRGYNEQFFGPGTRLTVL.

This clone has a handful of counts. CDR3 nucleotides: TGCGCCAGCAGCTTGGCCTCACTAGCGGGAGGCCGCTACGAGCAGTACTTC. This codes for CASSLASLAGGRYEQYF. V usage is TRBV5-1 and J usage is TRBJ2-7, with 12 bases that match TRBD2. CDR3 size: 17 residues. Germline CDR1 is SGHRS and CDR2 is YFSETQ. V was clipped by 0 bases and J by 3 bases; unmatched bases: 7.

The chain uses TRBV5-4 and TRBJ2-1; 8 bases are a match to TRBD2. Losses at the gene ends were 2 bases for V and 0 bases for J; bases not matched to a gene: 4. The germline V gene encodes CDR1 SGHNT and CDR2 YYREEE (reference sequence). The CDR3 sequence is 16 residues long. CDR3 nucleotide sequence: TGTGCCAGCAGCTTCTCAGCGGGGGTCTCCTACAATGAGCAGTTCTTC. Its protein is CASSFSAGVSYNEQFF.

This clone came up once. The chain uses TRBV5-1 and TRBJ2-1, with 12 bases matching TRBD2. The germline V gene encodes CDR1 SGHRS and CDR2 YFSETQ. The CDR3 contains 16 residues. Germline trimming cut 1 base from V and 7 bases from J; bases unmatched to any gene: 6. CDR3 loop: CASSLYGTSGLNEQFF. The CDR3 bases are TGCGCCAGCAGCTTGTACGGGACTAGCGGGCTTAATGAGCAGTTCTTC.

The chain uses TRBV5-6 and TRBJ1-3, with D unresolved. CDR1 and CDR2 from the germline V gene are SGHDT and YYEEEE. The ends were cut back, 2 bases at V and 3 bases at J, with 6 bases in the middle. This CDR3 spans 13 amino acids. CDR3 nucleotide sequence: TGTGCCAGCAGCTTAGACATTGGAAACACCATATATTTT. Protein product: CASSLDIGNTIYF.

The V gene is TRBV19, the J gene TRBJ2-1; TRBD2 aligns across 14 bases. Germline loops: CDR1 LNHDA, CDR2 SQIVND (reference sequence). V was clipped by 3 bases and J by 7 bases; unmatched bases: 8. The CDR3 runs to 17 residues. This CDR3 reads CASSIRGTSGSLNEQFF. The CDR3 DNA reads as TGTGCCAGTAGTATCCGTGGGACTAGCGGGAGTTTGAATGAGCAGTTCTTC.

The rearrangement joins TRBV5-1 to TRBJ2-1; TRBD2 matches at 11 bases. Germline V gene sequence: CDR1 SGHRS, CDR2 YFSETQ. CDR3 length equals 14 residues. V was clipped by 5 bases and J by 2 bases; unmatched bases: 0. The CDR3 nucleotides read TGCGCCAGCAGGGGACTAGCGGCCTACAATGAGCAGTTCTTC. It is translated as CASRGLAAYNEQFF.

This clone was counted only a few times. The chain combines TRBV7-9 with TRBJ2-6, with 8 nucleotides matching TRBD1. Germline V lookup: CDR1 SEHNR, CDR2 FQNEAQ (reference sequence). CDR3 length: 15 residues. After removal of 8 bases from V and 2 bases from J, the junction contained 5 bases not matched to a gene. This chain's CDR3 is CASRQGFPGANVLTF. In DNA form, the CDR3 reads TGTGCCAGCCGACAGGGGTTTCCTGGGGCCAACGTCCTGACTTTC.

V and J are TRBV20-1 and TRBJ2-4, with 8 nucleotides matching TRBD2. Per germline, CDR1 DFQATT and CDR2 SNEGSKA (reference sequence). The CDR3 is 16 amino acids. Losses at the gene ends were 3 bases for V and 0 bases for J; bases not matched to a gene: 7. The CDR3 here is CSASRPSGGAKNIQYF. The CDR3 bases are TGCAGTGCTAGTAGGCCGAGCGGGGGAGCCAAAAACATTCAGTACTTC.

V is TRBV5-5 and J is TRBJ2-7, with 9 bases identical to TRBD2. The germline V gene encodes CDR1 SGHKS and CDR2 YYEKEE (reference sequence). The CDR3 covers 14 residues. With V trimmed by 3 bases and J by 3 bases, 4 bases remained unmatched. CDR3 region: CASSSGTSFYEQYF. Written as DNA, the CDR3 is TGTGCCAGCAGCTCCGGGACTAGCTTCTACGAGCAGTACTTC.

The chain combines TRBV9 with TRBJ2-1; perhaps TRBD1 as D (6 bases). Deletions cut 3 bases from V and 4 bases from J, with 26 bases between. CDR3 length: 19 amino acids. In germline, CDR1 is SGDLS, CDR2 YYNGEE. CDR3 DNA: TGTGCCAGCAGCGCATTGCCCGTTTCCATGCAGGGGCCGTACAATGAGCAGTTCTTC. Protein: CASSALPVSMQGPYNEQFF.

A single count supports this clone. The chain combines TRBV10-3 with TRBJ1-4, with TRBD1 identical over 7 bases. The length of the CDR3 is 16 residues. J gave up 2 bases and V 2 bases, and 5 bases lay outside the gene matches. Germline V gene lookup returns CDR1 ENHRY and CDR2 SYGVKD. CDR3 bases: TGTGCCATCAGTGAGGGACAGGCGAGGACTAATGAAAAACTGTTTTTT. The encoded protein is CAISEGQARTNEKLFF.